This TCR beta chain came from a study of response to subunit inactivated influenza vaccine. Germline CDR1 and CDR2: DFQATT and SNEGSKA (reference sequence). This CDR3 spans 14 amino acids. The V gene lost 3 bases and the J gene lost 6 bases, with 15 bases spanning the gap. TCRdb re-called the RT-PCR reads with MiXCR, one entry per CDR3 protein. This table has about 480,000 distinct CDR3 sequences, about an eighth appearing once. This clonotype occurred many times. The gene calls are TRBV20-1 and TRBJ2-1; D gene uncertain. The source was PBMCs from blood, collected more than 35 days after vaccination. The receptor was derived from a man aged 45-65 years who received an inactivated influenza vaccine. As DNA, the CDR3 is TGCAGTGCTAGCAAGGGCCATGGGTTCAATGAGCAGTTCTTC. Its protein is CSASKGHGFNEQFF.